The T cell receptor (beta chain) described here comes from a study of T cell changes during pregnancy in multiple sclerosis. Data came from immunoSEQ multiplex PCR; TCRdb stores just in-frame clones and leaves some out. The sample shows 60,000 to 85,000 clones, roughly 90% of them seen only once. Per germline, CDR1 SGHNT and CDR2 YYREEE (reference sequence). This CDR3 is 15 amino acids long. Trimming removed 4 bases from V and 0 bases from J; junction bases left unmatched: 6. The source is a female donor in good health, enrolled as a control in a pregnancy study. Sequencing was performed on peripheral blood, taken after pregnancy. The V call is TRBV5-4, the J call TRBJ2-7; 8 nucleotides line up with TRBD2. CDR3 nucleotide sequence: TGTGCCAGCAGCAAAACCGGGACTAGCTCCTACGAGCAGTACTTC. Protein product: CASSKTGTSSYEQYF.